This TCR beta chain emerged from a study of shared clonotypes between healthy human individuals. Positively selected for CCR7, the CD45RO-negative cells used as naive CD8 cells excluded terminally differentiated effector memory CD45RA+ cells. This CDR3 is built from 14 residues. Germline V gives CDR1 SGHTA, CDR2 FQGNSA. V was trimmed by 5 bases and J by 0 bases, leaving 10 bases between them. Produced via immunoSEQ multiplex PCR; TCRdb's table is partial and in-frame only. This table holds roughly 2.1 million clones, 93% found once. This clone came up once. Sequencing was carried out using naive CD8+ T cells from PBMCs. This sequence originates from a man younger than 30 in good health. Some clones in this sample may be carry-over from other donors' samples. The chain employs TRBV7-2 and TRBJ1-1, with D maybe TRBD1 (5 bases). This CDR3 is CASSTQGLNTEAFF. The CDR3 coding sequence is TGTGCCAGCAGCACGCAGGGTTTGAACACTGAAGCTTTCTTT.